What follows are 21 T cell receptor beta chains derived from one specimen sequenced in a study of breast tumors, draining lymph nodes, adjacent tissues (dated by TCRdb to the mid-2010s). Library preparation used multiplex PCR. TCRdb records Illumina HiSeq 2000 as the sequencer. Through fastp at Q25 and MiXCR, TCRdb rebuilt clones from the public reads, retaining in-frame beta chains. Identical CDR3 protein sequences are pooled into one entry, listed with their most common genes and DNA. The sample yields about 31,000 distinct CDR3 sequences; 60% to 80% were counted once. The top ten constitute 15% to 20% of the sample. Sequencing was done on a sample of breast tumor tissue. Every receptor here comes from a female donor with breast cancer. Some clones in this sample may be carry-over from other donors' samples.

The chain joins TRBV19 to TRBJ1-6, with D unresolved. The CDR3 loop spans 13 amino acids. The V and J ends lost 1 base and 7 bases respectively, with 5 bases between them. Germline CDR1 reads LNHDA; CDR2 reads SQIVND (reference sequence). The CDR3 sequence: CASSIVDNSPLHF. In DNA form, the CDR3 reads TGTGCCAGTAGTATAGTGGACAATTCACCCCTCCACTTT.

V is TRBV7-8 and J is TRBJ1-6; possibly TRBD1 for D (5 bases). CDR1 and CDR2 (germline): SGHVS, FQNEAQ. V lost 5 bases to trimming and J lost 9 bases, with 29 bases between them. This CDR3 has 19 amino acids. DNA for the CDR3: TGTGCCAGCAGCCACCTCCTCGGGGGAAATACAAGTCCCGGTTCACCCCTCCACTTT. Translated, it gives CASSHLLGGNTSPGSPLHF.

The chain is built from TRBV6-5 and TRBJ2-1; 10 nucleotides match TRBD2. The CDR3 loop spans 15 amino acids. Unmatched junction bases numbered 7, after V lost 5 bases and J lost 6 bases. CDR1 and CDR2 from the germline V gene are MNHEY and SVGAGI. For the CDR3, the DNA is TGTGCCAGCAGTCCCCTAGCGGGAGATTTCAATGAGCAGTTCTTC. Its translation is CASSPLAGDFNEQFF.

The chain carries TRBV15 and TRBJ2-5; 7 bases agree with TRBD1. The V gene end was trimmed by 1 base and the J gene end by 1 base; junction bases not matched to a gene: 6. The germline gives CDR1 LNHNV, CDR2 YYDKDF (reference sequence). The CDR3 spans 16 residues. CDR3 amino acids: CATSRGAGTAQETQYF. The CDR3 region has the DNA TGTGCCACCAGCAGAGGCGCCGGGACAGCCCAAGAGACCCAGTACTTC.

This chain connects TRBV6-6 to TRBJ2-2; 10 bases fit TRBD2. There are 16 residues in the CDR3. V dropped 10 bases and J dropped 2; count of bases not matched to a gene: 10. CDR1 MNHNY and CDR2 SVGAGI come from the germline V gene (reference sequence). The CDR3 loop is CAIQPIAGGNTGELFF. CDR3 bases: TGTGCCATCCAGCCTATAGCGGGGGGTAACACCGGGGAGCTGTTTTTT.

This clonotype was counted ten times or more. The chain uses TRBV20-1 and TRBJ2-1; either TRBD1 or TRBD2 may supply D (5 bases each). Trimming removed 1 base at V and 10 bases at J, with 14 bases between. The CDR3 is made up of 13 amino acids. Looked up from germline, CDR1 is DFQATT and CDR2 is SNEGSKA (reference sequence). This CDR3 is CSARGWDPGEQFF. CDR3 DNA sequence: TGCAGTGCTAGAGGGTGGGACCCTGGGGAGCAGTTCTTC.

The CDR3 spells CASSLMPSYEQYF. In DNA form, the CDR3 reads TGTGCCAGCAGCTTAATGCCCTCCTACGAGCAGTACTTC. The chain is built from TRBV7-2 and TRBJ2-7; D not certain. Trimming shortened V by 2 bases and J by 0 bases, and 5 bases separated the two germline ends. This CDR3 has 13 residues. Germline lookup yields CDR1 SGHTA and CDR2 FQGNSA.

The chain joins TRBV19 to TRBJ1-3, with D possibly TRBD1 on 5 matching bases. Trimming stripped 7 bases from V and 0 bases from J, with 10 bases between. The germline V gene has CDR1 LNHDA and CDR2 SQIVND (reference sequence). CDR3 length: 14 residues. CDR3 amino acids: CASMRGNSGNTIYF. The CDR3 DNA reads as TGTGCCAGTATGCGGGGGAACTCTGGAAACACCATATATTTT.

In this sample, this clonotype turned up many times. The chain carries TRBV9 and TRBJ1-4; D might be TRBD1 (6 bases). Germline assignment: CDR1 SGDLS and CDR2 YYNGEE. Trimming removed 0 bases at V and 4 bases at J, with 7 bases between. This CDR3 is built from 14 residues. CDR3 nucleotides: TGTGCCAGCAGCGTAGGGACAGTTAATGAAAAACTGTTTTTT. This gives the protein CASSVGTVNEKLFF.

This clonotype has more than one count but fewer than ten. The chain is built from TRBV20-1 and TRBJ2-7; 10 bases fit TRBD1. After removal of 5 bases from V and 4 bases from J, the junction contained 8 bases not matched to a gene. The CDR3 spans 14 residues. Germline-derived CDR1 and CDR2 are DFQATT and SNEGSKA (reference sequence). The DNA of the CDR3 is TGCAGTGCTGGCGACAGGGGGCGAAGGTACGAGCAGTACTTC. Protein product: CSAGDRGRRYEQYF.

This chain joins TRBV19 and TRBJ1-6; D gene uncertain. Germline values: CDR1 LNHDA, CDR2 SQIVND (reference sequence). The CDR3 is 14 amino acids. Trimming removed 7 bases at V and 7 bases at J, with 14 bases between. The CDR3: CASKPFPENSPLHF. The CDR3 nucleotides read TGTGCCAGTAAGCCATTTCCGGAGAATTCACCCCTCCACTTT.

In its sample, this clonotype is medium-sized. DNA for the CDR3: TGCAGTGCTAGAGTTCGGGGGGACCATTCACCCCTCCACTTT. This translates into CSARVRGDHSPLHF. The chain joins TRBV20-1 to TRBJ1-6; TRBD1 might be the D (5 bases). Per germline, CDR1 DFQATT and CDR2 SNEGSKA (reference sequence). Deletions cut 1 base from V and 8 bases from J, with 12 bases between. The length of the CDR3 is 14 residues.

The rearrangement links TRBV6-4 to TRBJ2-7; 10 nucleotides agree with TRBD1. V lost 0 bases, J lost 5 bases, and 4 bases stayed unmatched. Per the germline V gene, CDR1 is MRHNA and CDR2 is SNTAGT. This CDR3 has 15 amino acids. For the CDR3, the DNA is TGTGCCAGCAGTGACTCTAGACAGGGGGCGGACGAGCAGTACTTC. Protein: CASSDSRQGADEQYF.

Here the CDR3 DNA reads TGCGCCAGCAGCTTCCGACTAGCGGGAGCGGGGTATGTAGGAGATACGCAGTATTTT. Its protein is CASSFRLAGAGYVGDTQYF. The chain recombines TRBV5-1 with TRBJ2-3; TRBD2 agrees at 12 bases. V was clipped by 2 bases and J by 5 bases; unmatched bases: 15. Germline assignment: CDR1 SGHRS and CDR2 YFSETQ. This CDR3 contains 19 residues.

The chain employs TRBV9 and TRBJ2-5; 10 bases map to TRBD1. V trimming: 0 bases; J trimming: 7 bases; junction bases outside the gene matches: 3. CDR1 and CDR2 from the germline V gene are SGDLS and YYNGEE. This CDR3 is 14 amino acids long. In DNA, the CDR3 is TGTGCCAGCAGCGTAGTAGGACAGGGGGGGACCCAGTACTTC. Amino acids: CASSVVGQGGTQYF.

This chain uses TRBV5-1 with TRBJ2-7; the match to TRBD2 covers 12 bases. Germline-derived CDR1 and CDR2 are SGHRS and YFSETQ. The junction had 7 bases not matched to a gene; V was cut back by 0 bases and J by 6 bases. The CDR3 covers 16 residues. The CDR3, as DNA: TGCGCCAGCAGCTTGGATGCTGGACTAGCGGGGTCCGAGCAGTACTTC. It codes for CASSLDAGLAGSEQYF.

V usage is TRBV19 and J usage is TRBJ2-3, with D perhaps being TRBD1 or TRBD2 (5 bases each). CDR3 length: 17 residues. Trimming took off 5 bases at V and 0 bases at J, with 18 bases between the two ends. CDR1 is LNHDA and CDR2 is SQIVND in the germline V gene (reference sequence). CDR3 loop: CASSYLLSGASTDTQYF. The CDR3, as DNA: TGTGCCAGTAGTTACCTCCTCTCCGGGGCCAGCACAGATACGCAGTATTTT.

This chain links TRBV20-1 with TRBJ1-6; 9 positions match TRBD1. Per germline, CDR1 DFQATT and CDR2 SNEGSKA (reference sequence). The V and J ends lost 6 bases and 7 bases, in that order; junction bases with no gene match: 7. The CDR3 totals 14 residues. CDR3 sequence (DNA): TGCAGTGCCGGCCGGGACAGGGTCAATTCACCCCTCCACTTT. Its protein product is CSAGRDRVNSPLHF.

This clonotype was picked up many times. The chain carries TRBV14 and TRBJ2-7; TRBD1 aligns across 9 bases. This CDR3 region has 15 residues. Germline-derived CDR1 and CDR2 are SGHDN and FVKESK. V shed 4 bases and J 7 bases; nucleotides not matched to a gene: 11. CDR3 nucleotide sequence: TGTGCCAGCAGCCGAACAGGGGGCGCTTTGTGGGAGCAGTACTTC. This translates into CASSRTGGALWEQYF.

In its sample, this clonotype is medium-sized. The chain has TRBV7-9 and TRBJ2-1, with D possibly matching TRBD2 (7 bases). V gave up 1 base and J gave up 9 bases, with 13 bases separating them. Germline CDR1 SEHNR, CDR2 FQNEAQ (reference sequence). This CDR3 is built from 14 residues. Here the CDR3 DNA reads TGTGCCAGCAGCTTAGTTGCGGGGGCAGGTGAGCAGTTCTTC. The encoded protein is CASSLVAGAGEQFF. Full variable domain (outside the CDR3, taken from reference TRBV7-9 and TRBJ2-1): DTGVSQNPRHKITKRGQNVTFRCDPISEHNRLYWYRQTLGQGPEFLTYFQNEAQLEKSRLLSDRFSAERPKGSFSTLEIQRTEQGDSAMYLCASSLVAGAGEQFFGPGTRLTVL.

The V gene is TRBV4-3, the J gene TRBJ2-2; a weak D match, TRBD1 (5 bases). V lost 3 bases to trimming and J lost 7 bases, with 12 bases between them. Germline values: CDR1 LGHNA, CDR2 YSLEER. The CDR3 covers 14 residues. CDR3 region: CASSQGPYIGELFF. CDR3 coding DNA: TGCGCCAGCAGCCAGGGGCCGTACATCGGGGAGCTGTTTTTT.